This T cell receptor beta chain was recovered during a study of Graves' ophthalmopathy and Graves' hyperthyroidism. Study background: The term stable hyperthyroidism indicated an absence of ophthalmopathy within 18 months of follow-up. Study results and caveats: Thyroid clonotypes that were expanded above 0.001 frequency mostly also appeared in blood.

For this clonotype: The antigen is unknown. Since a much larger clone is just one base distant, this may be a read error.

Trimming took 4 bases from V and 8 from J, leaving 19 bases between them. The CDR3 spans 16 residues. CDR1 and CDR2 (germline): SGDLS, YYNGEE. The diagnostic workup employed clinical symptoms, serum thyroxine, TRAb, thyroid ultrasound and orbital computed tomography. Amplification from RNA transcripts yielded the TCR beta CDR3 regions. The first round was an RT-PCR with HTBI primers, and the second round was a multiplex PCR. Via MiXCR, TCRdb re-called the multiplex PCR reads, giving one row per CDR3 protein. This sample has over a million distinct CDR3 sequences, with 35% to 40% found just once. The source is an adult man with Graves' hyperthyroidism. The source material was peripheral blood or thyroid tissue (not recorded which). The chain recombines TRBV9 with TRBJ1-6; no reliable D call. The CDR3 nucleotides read TGTGCCAGCAGCCCGCGACATGCTACTGGCGATTCACCCCTCCACTTT. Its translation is CASSPRHATGDSPLHF.